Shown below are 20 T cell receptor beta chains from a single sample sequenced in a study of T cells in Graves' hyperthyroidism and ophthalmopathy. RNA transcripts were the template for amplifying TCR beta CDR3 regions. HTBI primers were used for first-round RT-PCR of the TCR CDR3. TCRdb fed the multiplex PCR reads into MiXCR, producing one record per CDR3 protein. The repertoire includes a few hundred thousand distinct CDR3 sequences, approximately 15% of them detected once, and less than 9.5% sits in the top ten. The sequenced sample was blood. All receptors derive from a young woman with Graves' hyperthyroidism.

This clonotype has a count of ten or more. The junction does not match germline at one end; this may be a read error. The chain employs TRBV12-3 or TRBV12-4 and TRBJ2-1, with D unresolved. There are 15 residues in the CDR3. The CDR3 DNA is TGTGCCAGCAGATTAGACTCGAGCTCCTACAATGAGCAGTTCTTC. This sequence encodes CASRLDSSSYNEQFF.

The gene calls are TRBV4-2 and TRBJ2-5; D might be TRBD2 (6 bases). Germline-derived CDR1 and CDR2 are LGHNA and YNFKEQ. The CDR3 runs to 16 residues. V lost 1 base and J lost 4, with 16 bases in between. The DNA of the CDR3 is TGTGCCAGCAGCCAAGTGGCGCGGGGAGAGGGAGAGACCCAGTACTTC. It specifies CASSQVARGEGETQYF.

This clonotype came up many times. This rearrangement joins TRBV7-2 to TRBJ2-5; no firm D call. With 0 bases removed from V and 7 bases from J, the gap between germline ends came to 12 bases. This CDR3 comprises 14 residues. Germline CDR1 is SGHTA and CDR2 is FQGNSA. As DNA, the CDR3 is TGTGCCAGCAGCTTAGCCCCCCTCAGTGGGACCCAGTACTTC. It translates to CASSLAPLSGTQYF.

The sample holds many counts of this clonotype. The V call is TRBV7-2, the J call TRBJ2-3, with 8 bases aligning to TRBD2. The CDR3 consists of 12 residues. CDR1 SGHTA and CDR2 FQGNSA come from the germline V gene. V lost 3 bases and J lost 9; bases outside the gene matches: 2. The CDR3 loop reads CASSLAGGTQYF. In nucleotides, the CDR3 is TGTGCCAGCAGCTTGGCGGGGGGAACGCAGTATTTT.

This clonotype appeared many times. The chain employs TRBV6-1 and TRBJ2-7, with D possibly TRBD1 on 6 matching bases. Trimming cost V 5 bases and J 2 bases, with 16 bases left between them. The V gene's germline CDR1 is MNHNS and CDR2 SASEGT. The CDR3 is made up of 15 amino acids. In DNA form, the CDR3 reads TGTGCCAGCAGTTACGGACAGAGAAGGACCTACGAGCAGTACTTC. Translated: CASSYGQRRTYEQYF.

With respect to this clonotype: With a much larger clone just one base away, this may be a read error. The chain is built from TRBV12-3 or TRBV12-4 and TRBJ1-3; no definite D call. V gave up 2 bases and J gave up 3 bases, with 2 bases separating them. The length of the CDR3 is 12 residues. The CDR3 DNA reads TGTGCCAGCAGTTTATTTGGAAACACCATATATTTT. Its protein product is CASSLFGNTIYF.

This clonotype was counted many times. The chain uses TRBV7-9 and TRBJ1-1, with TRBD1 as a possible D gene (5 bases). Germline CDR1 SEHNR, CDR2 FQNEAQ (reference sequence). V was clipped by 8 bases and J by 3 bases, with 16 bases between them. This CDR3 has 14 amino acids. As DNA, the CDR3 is TGTGCCAGCGTACGCGATTTGGGGGACACTGAAGCTTTCTTT. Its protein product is CASVRDLGDTEAFF.

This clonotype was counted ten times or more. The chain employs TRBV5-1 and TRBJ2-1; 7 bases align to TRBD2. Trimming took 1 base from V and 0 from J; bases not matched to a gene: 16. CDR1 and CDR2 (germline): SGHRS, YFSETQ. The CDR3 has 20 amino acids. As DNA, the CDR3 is TGCGCCAGCAGCTTGTTGTTCTCAATTCCAGCGGGAAACTCCTACAATGAGCAGTTCTTC. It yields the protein CASSLLFSIPAGNSYNEQFF. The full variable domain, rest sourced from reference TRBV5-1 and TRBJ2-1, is KAGVTQTPRYLIKTRGQQVTLSCSPISGHRSVSWYQQTPGQGLQFLFEYFSETQRNKGNFPGRFSGRQFSNSRSEMNVSTLELGDSALYLCASSLLFSIPAGNSYNEQFFGPGTRLTVL.

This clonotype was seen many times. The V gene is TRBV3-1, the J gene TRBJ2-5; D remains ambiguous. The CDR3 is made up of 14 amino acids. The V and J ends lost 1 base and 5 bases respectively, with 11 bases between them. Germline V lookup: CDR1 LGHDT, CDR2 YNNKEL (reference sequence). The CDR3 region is CASSQAGGSETQYF. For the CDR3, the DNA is TGTGCCAGCAGCCAAGCAGGTGGTAGTGAGACCCAGTACTTC.

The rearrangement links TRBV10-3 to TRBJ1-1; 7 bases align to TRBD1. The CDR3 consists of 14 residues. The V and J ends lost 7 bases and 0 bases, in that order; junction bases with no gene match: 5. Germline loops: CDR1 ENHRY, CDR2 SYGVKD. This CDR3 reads CAIKRGQLNTEAFF. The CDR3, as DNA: TGTGCCATCAAGAGGGGGCAGCTGAACACTGAAGCTTTCTTT.

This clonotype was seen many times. The CDR3 sequence: CAWSLDRGLNEQFF. The CDR3 DNA follows: TGTGCCTGGAGTTTGGACAGGGGGCTCAATGAGCAGTTCTTC. J is TRBJ2-1 and V is TRBV30; 11 positions match TRBD1. The CDR3 consists of 14 residues. Germline assignment: CDR1 GTSNPN and CDR2 SVGIG (reference sequence). The V segment lost 2 bases and the J segment 6 bases; nucleotides outside the gene matches: 3.

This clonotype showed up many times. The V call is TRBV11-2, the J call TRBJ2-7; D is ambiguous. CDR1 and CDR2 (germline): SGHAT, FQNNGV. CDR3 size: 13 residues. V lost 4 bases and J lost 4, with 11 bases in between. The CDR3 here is CASSWYSQYEQYF. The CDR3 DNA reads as TGTGCCAGCAGCTGGTATAGCCAATACGAGCAGTACTTC.

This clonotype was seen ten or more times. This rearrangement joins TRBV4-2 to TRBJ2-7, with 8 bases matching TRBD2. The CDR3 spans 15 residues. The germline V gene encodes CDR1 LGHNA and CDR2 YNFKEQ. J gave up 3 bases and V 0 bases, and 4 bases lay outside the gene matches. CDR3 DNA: TGTGCCAGCAGCCAAGACTCCAGCGGGAGCTACGAGCAGTACTTC. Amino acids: CASSQDSSGSYEQYF.

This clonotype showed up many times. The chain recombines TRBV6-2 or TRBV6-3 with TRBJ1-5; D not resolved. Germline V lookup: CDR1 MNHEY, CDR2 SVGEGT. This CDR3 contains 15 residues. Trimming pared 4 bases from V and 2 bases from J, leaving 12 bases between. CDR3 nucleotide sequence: TGTGCCAGCAGTTTCCCAGGTCAGGGCAATCAGCCCCAGCATTTT. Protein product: CASSFPGQGNQPQHF.

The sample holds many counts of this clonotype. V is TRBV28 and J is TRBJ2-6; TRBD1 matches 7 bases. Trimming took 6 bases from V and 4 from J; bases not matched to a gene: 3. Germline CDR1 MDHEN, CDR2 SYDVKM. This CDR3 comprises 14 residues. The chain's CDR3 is CASRTGPGANVLTF. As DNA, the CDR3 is TGTGCCAGCAGGACAGGGCCCGGGGCCAACGTCCTGACTTTC.

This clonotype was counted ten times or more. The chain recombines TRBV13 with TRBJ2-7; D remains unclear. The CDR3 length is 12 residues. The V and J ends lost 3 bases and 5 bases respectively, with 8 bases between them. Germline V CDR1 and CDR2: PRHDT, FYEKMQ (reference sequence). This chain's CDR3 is CASSFKVHEQYF. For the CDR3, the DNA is TGTGCCAGCAGCTTCAAGGTCCACGAGCAGTACTTC.

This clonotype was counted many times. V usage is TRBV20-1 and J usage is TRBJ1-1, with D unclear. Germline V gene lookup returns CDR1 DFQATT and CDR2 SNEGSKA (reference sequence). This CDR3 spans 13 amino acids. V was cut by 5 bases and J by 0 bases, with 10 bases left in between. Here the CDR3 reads CSAFGHLNTEAFF. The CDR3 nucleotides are TGCAGTGCTTTTGGCCATCTGAACACTGAAGCTTTCTTT.

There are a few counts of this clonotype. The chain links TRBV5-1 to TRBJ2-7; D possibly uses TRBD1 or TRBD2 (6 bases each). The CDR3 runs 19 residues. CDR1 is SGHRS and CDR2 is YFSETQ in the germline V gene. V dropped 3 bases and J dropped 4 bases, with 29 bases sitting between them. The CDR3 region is CASSSEGGRQVQKQYEQYF. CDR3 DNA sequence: TGCGCCAGCAGCTCGGAGGGGGGAAGACAGGTTCAGAAACAATACGAGCAGTACTTC.

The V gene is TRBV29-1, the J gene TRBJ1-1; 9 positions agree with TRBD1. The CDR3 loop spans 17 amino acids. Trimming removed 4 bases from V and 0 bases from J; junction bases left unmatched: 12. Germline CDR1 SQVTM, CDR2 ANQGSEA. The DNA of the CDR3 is TGCAGCGTTGGGGGCGTACAGGGGGCGGACATGAACACTGAAGCTTTCTTT. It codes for CSVGGVQGADMNTEAFF.

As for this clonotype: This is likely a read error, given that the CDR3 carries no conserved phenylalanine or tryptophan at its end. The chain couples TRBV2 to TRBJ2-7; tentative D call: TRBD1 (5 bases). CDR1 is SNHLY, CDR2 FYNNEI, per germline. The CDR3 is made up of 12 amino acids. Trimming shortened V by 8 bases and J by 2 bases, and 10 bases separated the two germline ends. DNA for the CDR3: TGTGCCAGCGAGCCGGACACCTACGAGCAGTACTCC. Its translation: CASEPDTYEQYS.